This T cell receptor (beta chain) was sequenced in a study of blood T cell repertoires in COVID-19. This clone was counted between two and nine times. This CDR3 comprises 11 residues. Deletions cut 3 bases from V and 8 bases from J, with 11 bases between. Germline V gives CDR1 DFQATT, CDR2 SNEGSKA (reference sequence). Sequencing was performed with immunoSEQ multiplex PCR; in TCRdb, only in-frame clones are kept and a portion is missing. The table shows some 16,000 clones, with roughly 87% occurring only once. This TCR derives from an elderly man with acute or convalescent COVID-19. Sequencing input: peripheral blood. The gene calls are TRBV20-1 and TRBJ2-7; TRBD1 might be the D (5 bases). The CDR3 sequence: CSASSGHQQYF. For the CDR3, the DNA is TGCAGTGCTAGCTCCGGACACCAGCAGTACTTC.